These 26 T cell receptor beta chains came from one sample sequenced in a study of beta chain features in type 1 diabetes. Broader study findings: Significant though moderate, a shortening of TCRB CDR3s appeared in all four CD4+ subsets of Type 1 diabetes patients.

Their specific antigens are unknown. cDNA synthesis used the whole RNA isolate, giving expressed TCRB sequences. Generated by immunoSEQ multiplex PCR, the TCRdb table keeps only in-frame clones and is missing some. The sample records around 360,000 clones, around 13% being singletons. Sample: naive CD4+ T cells from blood. These receptors all come from a woman under 30 with type 1 diabetes.

This clone was recorded a few times. An end of the junction does not agree with germline; a read error may underlie this. This chain connects TRBV7-7 to TRBJ2-1; 10 nucleotides agree with TRBD2. Germline values: CDR1 SSHAT, CDR2 FNYEAQ (reference sequence). This CDR3 has 17 residues. This CDR3 is CASSRYLAGEERNEQFF. The CDR3 DNA follows: TGTGCTAGCAGTCGCTATCTAGCGGGAGAAGAAAGGAATGAGCAGTTCTTC.

The V gene is TRBV4-2, the J gene TRBJ2-3; D perhaps matches TRBD2 (5 bases). The CDR3 totals 15 residues. V was pared by 0 bases and J by 6 bases, with 13 bases between. The germline CDR1 and CDR2 sequences are LGHNA and YNFKEQ. CDR3 loop: CASSQDRVPGDTQYF. CDR3 in DNA: TGTGCCAGCAGCCAAGATAGGGTTCCGGGGGATACGCAGTATTTT.

This clone has only a few counts. The chain links TRBV28 to TRBJ2-5; D is perhaps TRBD1 (6 bases). The CDR3 totals 12 residues. V shed 9 bases and J shed 2 bases, with 10 bases lying between them. CDR1 is MDHEN, CDR2 SYDVKM, per germline. The DNA for the CDR3 is TGTGCCAGTTCACAGGGTCAAGAGACCCAGTACTTC. It is translated as CASSQGQETQYF.

This clone was picked up a small number of times. The J gene is TRBJ2-5, the V gene TRBV30; D might be TRBD1 (5 bases). V was clipped by 2 bases and J by 11 bases, with 15 bases between them. Germline V gives CDR1 GTSNPN, CDR2 SVGIG (reference sequence). The CDR3 has 12 residues. The CDR3 loop is CAWSWQGREQYF. Written as DNA, the CDR3 is TGTGCCTGGAGTTGGCAGGGCAGAGAGCAGTACTTC.

A few counts support this clone. The V gene is TRBV19, the J gene TRBJ1-4; D not certain. Germline V CDR1 and CDR2: LNHDA, SQIVND (reference sequence). CDR3 length: 11 residues. The germline V and J ends were trimmed by 7 bases and 7 bases, with 7 bases remaining between them. The CDR3 sequence: CASISGEKLFF. As DNA, the CDR3 is TGTGCCAGTATCTCGGGTGAAAAACTGTTTTTT.

V usage is TRBV6-1 and J usage is TRBJ2-3, with 9 bases matching TRBD1. Germline V gene lookup returns CDR1 MNHNS and CDR2 SASEGT. Trimming cost V 10 bases and J 3 bases; bases outside gene matches: 2. The CDR3 totals 12 residues. CDR3 in amino acids: CATGQGTDTQYF. CDR3 DNA sequence: TGTGCCACAGGACAGGGGACAGATACGCAGTATTTT.

The chain links TRBV5-4 to TRBJ2-5; 8 bases agree with TRBD1. The CDR3 has 15 amino acids. Germline trimming cut 4 bases from V and 4 bases from J; bases unmatched to any gene: 9. Germline CDR1 and CDR2: SGHNT and YYREEE (reference sequence). CDR3 protein: CASSEGQGDGETQYF. As DNA, the CDR3 is TGTGCCAGCAGCGAAGGACAGGGTGACGGAGAGACCCAGTACTTC.

This clone was seen a handful of times. The chain links TRBV7-2 to TRBJ2-4, with D possibly being TRBD2 (6 bases). Looked up from germline, CDR1 is SGHTA and CDR2 is FQGNSA. V was clipped by 3 bases and J by 1 base, with 7 bases between them. This CDR3 region has 14 residues. The CDR3 loop is CASSLEGAKNIQYF. In nucleotides, the CDR3 is TGTGCCAGCAGCTTGGAGGGGGCCAAAAACATTCAGTACTTC.

The chain has TRBV30 and TRBJ2-1; TRBD2 agrees at 7 bases. Germline V gene data show CDR1 as GTSNPN and CDR2 as SVGIG (reference sequence). The V and J ends lost 8 bases and 7 bases, in that order; junction bases with no gene match: 11. There are 13 residues in the CDR3. CDR3 DNA sequence: TGTGCCGGGAAGCGGGATCTTGTAAATGAGCAGTTCTTC. The encoded protein is CAGKRDLVNEQFF.

The chain joins TRBV7-9 to TRBJ2-1, with D perhaps TRBD1 (6 bases). This CDR3 has 14 residues. V gave up 2 bases and J gave up 2 bases, with 7 bases separating them. CDR1 and CDR2 (germline): SEHNR, FQNEAQ (reference sequence). CDR3: CASSLRTAYNEQFF. CDR3 bases: TGTGCCAGCAGCTTAAGGACAGCCTACAATGAGCAGTTCTTC.

This clone was recorded a few times. The rearrangement uses TRBV5-1 and TRBJ2-7; 7 nucleotides agree with TRBD2. From germline, CDR1 is SGHRS and CDR2 YFSETQ. Trimming at V came to 4 bases and at J to 2 bases, leaving 6 bases not matched to a gene. CDR3 length: 14 residues. Written as DNA, the CDR3 is TGCGCCAGCAGCCCTAGCGGAGGGCCCTACGAGCAGTACTTC. Translation gives CASSPSGGPYEQYF.

This chain uses TRBV30 with TRBJ2-1; no reliable D call. Germline V gives CDR1 GTSNPN, CDR2 SVGIG (reference sequence). V lost 4 bases and J lost 8, with 15 bases in between. CDR3 length: 13 amino acids. The DNA of the CDR3 is TGTGCCTGGAATAAGCGTAGGATCCATGAGCAGTTCTTC. It is translated as CAWNKRRIHEQFF.

As DNA, the CDR3 is TGTGCCAGCAGTTCCCAGTACTACGAGCAGTACTTC. Residues: CASSSQYYEQYF. The chain employs TRBV6-6 and TRBJ2-7, with D hard to call. V gave up 4 bases and J gave up 3 bases, with 7 bases separating them. The germline V gene has CDR1 MNHNY and CDR2 SVGAGI (reference sequence). This CDR3 region has 12 residues.

CDR3 sequence (DNA): TGCGCCAGCAGCTGGGACATTAACTATGGCTACACCTTC. It yields the protein CASSWDINYGYTF. The rearrangement uses TRBV5-1 and TRBJ1-2, with D perhaps TRBD1 (6 bases). This CDR3 has 13 amino acids. Germline V CDR1 and CDR2: SGHRS, YFSETQ. V lost 3 bases and J 1 base, leaving 7 bases between the germline ends.

This clone was detected a few times. The rearrangement uses TRBV7-2 and TRBJ2-1, with TRBD2 matching over 7 bases. With V trimmed by 5 bases and J by 10 bases, 14 bases remained unmatched. CDR3 length: 15 amino acids. Germline V lookup: CDR1 SGHTA, CDR2 FQGNSA. The CDR3 loop reads CASSVSGATLWEQFF. As DNA, the CDR3 is TGTGCCAGCAGCGTGAGCGGGGCTACCCTATGGGAGCAGTTCTTC.

This clone has a handful of counts. V usage is TRBV5-4 and J usage is TRBJ1-3, with D maybe TRBD1 (5 bases). Germline V gene data show CDR1 as SGHNT and CDR2 as YYREEE (reference sequence). The CDR3 is 15 residues long. V dropped 4 bases and J dropped 0 bases, with 11 bases sitting between them. The CDR3 nucleotides read TGTGCCAGCAGCCGGGACTCAAGCTCTGGAAACACCATATATTTT. It translates to CASSRDSSSGNTIYF.

This clone was detected only a few times. The same CDR3 can be traced to other DNA sequences in this sample. The chain combines TRBV28 with TRBJ2-7, with D unresolved. The germline CDR1 and CDR2 sequences are MDHEN and SYDVKM. The V end lost 6 bases, the J end lost 2 bases, and 8 bases lay between the germline ends. This CDR3 region has 12 residues. Here the CDR3 DNA reads TGTGCCAGCAGCTTACTTGCCTACGAGCAGTACTTC. It encodes CASSLLAYEQYF. Combining the CDR3 with reference TRBV28 and TRBJ2-7 gives the whole variable domain DVKVTQSSRYLVKRTGEKVFLECVQDMDHENMFWYRQDPGLGLRLIYFSYDVKMKEKGDIPEGYSVSREKKERFSLILESASTNQTSMYLCASSLLAYEQYFGPGTRLTVT.

In its sample, this clone was seen a few times. At one end the junction does not follow the germline gene, possibly because of a read error. V is TRBV14 and J is TRBJ2-1; D might be TRBD1 or TRBD2, each matching 5 bases. Per the germline V gene, CDR1 is SGHDN and CDR2 is FVKESK. The CDR3 totals 16 residues. Written as DNA, the CDR3 is TGTGCCAGCAGCGAAGAGGGTAGGGGCTGGTACAATGAGCAGTTCTTC. Its translation is CASSEEGRGWYNEQFF.

V is TRBV30 and J is TRBJ2-3, with TRBD2 matching 8 bases. Germline-derived CDR1 and CDR2 are GTSNPN and SVGIG (reference sequence). The CDR3 sequence is 14 residues long. Germline trimming cut 4 bases from V and 9 bases from J; bases unmatched to any gene: 12. In nucleotides, the CDR3 is TGTGCCTGGATAGAGATAGCGGGGCGAACAACGCAGTATTTT. This sequence encodes CAWIEIAGRTTQYF. The full variable domain, completed using reference TRBV30 and TRBJ2-3, is SQTIHQWPATLVQPVGSPLSLECTVEGTSNPNLYWYRQAAGRGLQLLFYSVGIGQISSEVPQNLSASRPQDRQFILSSKKLLLSDSGFYLCAWIEIAGRTTQYFGPGTRLTVL.

V and J are TRBV5-6 and TRBJ2-7, with a tentative D call TRBD1 (6 bases). The CDR3 extends over 13 amino acids. The V end was cut by 2 bases, the J end by 3 bases, with 9 bases between. The germline CDR1 and CDR2 sequences are SGHDT and YYEEEE. CDR3 amino acids: CASSFGGIYEQYF. The CDR3 DNA sequence: TGTGCCAGCAGCTTTGGGGGCATCTACGAGCAGTACTTC.

The genes are TRBV7-2 and TRBJ1-4, with TRBD1 identical over 7 bases. V was pared by 5 bases and J by 8 bases, with 8 bases of the junction left unmatched. The CDR3 consists of 14 residues. Looked up from germline, CDR1 is SGHTA and CDR2 is FQGNSA. The CDR3 DNA sequence: TGTGCCAGCAGCCCGCGACAGGGATACGAAAAACTGTTTTTT. Translated, it gives CASSPRQGYEKLFF.

CDR3 in amino acids: CASSSLAGGPTGELFF. The CDR3 DNA is TGCGCCAGCAGCTCCTTAGCGGGAGGGCCCACCGGGGAGCTGTTTTTT. This chain connects TRBV5-1 to TRBJ2-2, with 11 bases matching TRBD2. V lost 3 bases to trimming and J lost 4 bases; unmatched junction nucleotides: 5. The CDR3 has 16 residues. Germline lookup yields CDR1 SGHRS and CDR2 YFSETQ.

This chain's CDR3 is CASSQGGHVSGYTF. CDR3 nucleotides: TGTGCCAGCAGCCAGGGGGGCCACGTCTCTGGCTACACCTTC. J is TRBJ1-2 and V is TRBV5-4; TRBD1 matches 7 bases. The V segment lost 4 bases and the J segment 7 bases; nucleotides outside the gene matches: 10. Germline V gene data show CDR1 as SGHNT and CDR2 as YYREEE (reference sequence). The CDR3 sequence is 14 residues long.

The chain joins TRBV28 to TRBJ1-5; D is perhaps TRBD1 (5 bases). Germline CDR1 and CDR2: MDHEN and SYDVKM. The CDR3 is 16 residues long. The germline V and J ends were trimmed by 3 bases and 7 bases, with 19 bases remaining between them. CDR3 residues: CASSFVWVKGMQPQHF. The DNA of the CDR3 is TGTGCCAGCAGTTTCGTCTGGGTTAAGGGGATGCAGCCCCAGCATTTT.

This rearrangement joins TRBV28 to TRBJ1-1; perhaps TRBD1 as D (5 bases). The V and J ends lost 4 bases and 3 bases respectively, with 12 bases between them. CDR3 size: 14 residues. The V gene's germline CDR1 is MDHEN and CDR2 SYDVKM. CDR3: CASSSLGGDTEAFF. In nucleotides, the CDR3 is TGTGCCAGCAGTTCGCTCGGGGGGGACACTGAAGCTTTCTTT.

This clone was seen more than once but under ten times. CDR3 nucleotides: TGTGCCTGGAATCCCCTAATAAGCGGGCCCACCGGTAGTCGCCGGGAGCTGTTTTTT. Its translation: CAWNPLISGPTGSRRELFF. The chain carries TRBV30 and TRBJ2-2, with a weak D call TRBD2 (6 bases). Germline V lookup: CDR1 GTSNPN, CDR2 SVGIG (reference sequence). V lost 4 bases and J 9 bases, leaving 33 bases between the germline ends. CDR3 size: 19 residues.